This T cell receptor (beta chain) appears in the sequencing data of a study of shared clonotypes between healthy human individuals. Regarding the study as a whole: An expected dependence of interdonor clonotype sharing on sequencing depth was noted.

Trimming took 2 bases from V and 4 from J; bases not matched to a gene: 8. CDR1 is MDHEN, CDR2 SYDVKM, per germline. CDR3 size: 16 residues. Clones were read by immunoSEQ multiplex PCR, and TCRdb kept only the in-frame ones, dropping some. The table shows around 88,000 clones, with 60% to 75% occurring only once. Concerning this clone itself: Antigen unknown.

The sequenced sample consisted of memory CD8+ T cells sorted from blood. The subset was: CD45RO+ cells pooled with CCR7-negative TemRA cells. The chain uses TRBV28 and TRBJ1-5; 7 bases align to TRBD1. The sequence was obtained from a man aged 25-45 years in good health. CDR3 protein: CASSLPNPGGNQPQHF. The DNA for the CDR3 is TGTGCCAGCAGTTTACCCAATCCAGGGGGAAATCAGCCCCAGCATTTT. Using reference TRBV28 and TRBJ1-5 for the parts outside the CDR3, the full variable domain is DVKVTQSSRYLVKRTGEKVFLECVQDMDHENMFWYRQDPGLGLRLIYFSYDVKMKEKGDIPEGYSVSREKKERFSLILESASTNQTSMYLCASSLPNPGGNQPQHFGDGTRLSIL.